The 27 T cell receptor beta chains given below trace back to one sample, sequenced in a study of OX40 agonist ivuxolimab in advanced cancers. Library generation was performed with the immunoSEQ multiplex PCR assay. TCRdb limited this immuneACCESS table to in-frame rearrangements with V and J called. A share of clones is missing; checked studies link under half to unresolved V genes, and the rest is unexplained. In this sample the table shows over 60,000 clones, around 94% of which occur a single time. Together, the top ten hold around 16% of the sample. The sequences come from CD4+ or CD8+ T cells sorted from blood, collected in a trial of the OX40 agonist ivuxolimab. The origin of the receptors is an adult with an advanced solid tumor such as melanoma, head and neck, liver or kidney cancer.

The chain has TRBV7-6 and TRBJ2-7, with D uncertain. Trimming left V 1 base short and J 5 bases short, with 6 bases between. Germline V gives CDR1 SGHVS, CDR2 FNYEAQ. CDR3 length: 12 amino acids. This chain's CDR3 is CASSLEDHEQYF. DNA for the CDR3: TGTGCCAGCAGCTTAGAGGACCACGAGCAGTACTTC.

The chain links TRBV2 to TRBJ2-7; the match to TRBD2 covers 8 bases. V lost 10 bases to trimming and J lost 4 bases; unmatched junction nucleotides: 15. This CDR3 spans 15 amino acids. Germline V gene sequence: CDR1 SNHLY, CDR2 FYNNEI. CDR3 loop: CATPPQPGGGYEQYF. Here the CDR3 DNA reads TGTGCCACCCCACCCCAACCGGGAGGGGGATACGAGCAGTACTTC. The full variable domain, rest sourced from reference TRBV2 and TRBJ2-7, is EPEVTQTPSHQVTQMGQEVILRCVPISNHLYFYWYRQILGQKVEFLVSFYNNEISEKSEIFDDQFSVERPDGSNFTLKIRSTKLEDSAMYFCATPPQPGGGYEQYFGPGTRLTVT.

The V call is TRBV4-1, the J call TRBJ1-4, with TRBD1 as a possible D gene (5 bases). Germline V CDR1 and CDR2: MGHRA, YSYEKL. CDR3 length equals 16 residues. V was pared by 3 bases and J by 10 bases, with 21 bases between. The CDR3 nucleotides read TGCGCCAGCAGCCAGCTTTGGGGCCCCTTTAGGGGAAAACTGTTTTTT. The encoded protein is CASSQLWGPFRGKLFF.

The gene calls are TRBV10-1 and TRBJ2-3, with unresolved D. Looked up from germline, CDR1 is WNHNN and CDR2 is SYGVQD (reference sequence). CDR3 length: 15 amino acids. V was pared by 0 bases and J by 2 bases, with 9 bases between. CDR3 amino acids: CASSESPGFTDTQYF. The CDR3 DNA is TGCGCCAGCAGTGAGTCGCCCGGATTCACAGATACGCAGTATTTT.

V gene TRBV27 combines with J gene TRBJ2-5, with 9 bases lining up with TRBD1. V dropped 1 base and J dropped 5; count of bases not matched to a gene: 5. This CDR3 spans 15 amino acids. Germline-derived CDR1 and CDR2 are MNHEY and SMNVEV (reference sequence). The CDR3 loop is CASSLLGQGVETQYF. DNA of the CDR3: TGTGCCAGCAGTTTATTGGGACAGGGTGTGGAGACCCAGTACTTC.

The chain combines TRBV5-1 with TRBJ1-1; 7 nucleotides align to TRBD1. The CDR3 is made up of 13 amino acids. V was pared by 0 bases and J by 8 bases, with 4 bases of the junction left unmatched. Germline-derived CDR1 and CDR2 are SGHRS and YFSETQ. CDR3 sequence reads: CASSLAPDREAFF. CDR3 DNA sequence: TGCGCCAGCAGCTTGGCCCCGGACAGGGAAGCTTTCTTT.

This clone was detected only once. The J gene is TRBJ1-2, the V gene TRBV2, with TRBD1 identical over 8 bases. V lost 6 bases, J lost 3 bases, and 0 bases stayed unmatched. Per germline, CDR1 SNHLY and CDR2 FYNNEI. The CDR3 covers 12 residues. CDR3 sequence: CASRDRDYGYTF. The CDR3, as DNA: TGTGCCAGCAGGGACAGGGACTATGGCTACACCTTC.

The V gene is TRBV19, the J gene TRBJ2-7; the match to TRBD2 covers 8 bases. This CDR3 region has 14 residues. The V gene's germline CDR1 is LNHDA and CDR2 SQIVND (reference sequence). Losses at the gene ends were 1 base for V and 2 bases for J; bases not matched to a gene: 1. In nucleotides, the CDR3 is TGTGCCAGTAGTATAGCGGGAGGGCCCTACGAGCAGTACTTC. Amino acids: CASSIAGGPYEQYF.

This chain uses TRBV14 with TRBJ2-7; D is undetermined. Germline V lookup: CDR1 SGHDN, CDR2 FVKESK. Trimming cost V 1 base and J 6 bases, with 4 bases left between them. The length of the CDR3 is 11 residues. CDR3 loop: CASSQVGEQYF. The DNA for the CDR3 is TGTGCCAGCAGCCAAGTTGGCGAGCAGTACTTC.

The chain uses TRBV27 and TRBJ2-1; maybe TRBD2 (6 bases). The CDR3 is made up of 16 amino acids. The germline CDR1 and CDR2 sequences are MNHEY and SMNVEV (reference sequence). V was trimmed by 1 base and J by 3 bases, leaving 13 bases between them. CDR3 loop: CASSLLGRSLYNEQFF. CDR3 in DNA: TGTGCCAGCAGTTTATTGGGGAGGAGCCTCTACAATGAGCAGTTCTTC.

This clone has a single count. The chain has TRBV30 and TRBJ2-1; perhaps TRBD2 as D (6 bases). CDR3 length equals 13 residues. CDR1 is GTSNPN and CDR2 is SVGIG in the germline V gene (reference sequence). The V end lost 6 bases, the J end lost 4 bases, and 13 bases lay between the germline ends. Here the CDR3 DNA reads TGTGCCTGTGTGGGGGGAACTTACAATGAGCAGTTCTTC. Translated, it gives CACVGGTYNEQFF.

The chain is built from TRBV5-5 and TRBJ2-5, with D maybe TRBD1 (5 bases). CDR1 is SGHKS, CDR2 YYEKEE, per germline (reference sequence). Trimming shortened V by 2 bases and J by 5 bases, and 13 bases separated the two germline ends. CDR3 length: 14 residues. The DNA for the CDR3 is TGTGCCAGCAGCTTTGGTCAGGGCCCGGAGACCCAGTACTTC. It encodes CASSFGQGPETQYF. Looking up the rest from reference TRBV5-5 and TRBJ2-5 gives the full variable domain: DAGVTQSPTHLIKTRGQQVTLRCSPISGHKSVSWYQQVLGQGPQFIFQYYEKEERGRGNFPDRFSARQFPNYSSELNVNALLLGDSALYLCASSFGQGPETQYFGPGTRLLVL.

The chain carries TRBV28 and TRBJ1-5, with TRBD1 as a possible D gene (5 bases). V was clipped by 7 bases and J by 1 base, with 11 bases between them. This CDR3 comprises 14 residues. The germline V gene has CDR1 MDHEN and CDR2 SYDVKM. The CDR3 nucleotides read TGTGCCAGCACCTACCACAGGAGCAATCAGCCCCAGCATTTT. Amino acids: CASTYHRSNQPQHF.

The chain carries TRBV27 and TRBJ1-5, with D tentatively TRBD1 (5 bases). V was pared by 2 bases and J by 0 bases, with 8 bases between. Per germline, CDR1 MNHEY and CDR2 SMNVEV (reference sequence). CDR3 length equals 15 residues. Written as DNA, the CDR3 is TGTGCCAGCAGTTTAGGGCAGGGTAGCAATCAGCCCCAGCATTTT. Its translation: CASSLGQGSNQPQHF.

Of note for this clone: Relative to the germline gene, one junction end is altered; a read error may explain this. V and J are TRBV6-5 and TRBJ2-7; TRBD1 matches at 10 bases. Germline values: CDR1 MNHEY, CDR2 SVGAGI. The CDR3 contains 15 residues. DNA of the CDR3: TGTGCCAGCAGCGGTTGGGAGACAGGGGGCGATCGATTTATCTTC. Amino acids: CASSGWETGGDRFIF.

V usage is TRBV19 and J usage is TRBJ1-4, with D perhaps matching TRBD1 (6 bases). CDR3 size: 14 residues. CDR1 and CDR2 (germline): LNHDA, SQIVND (reference sequence). Trimming removed 8 bases from V and 0 bases from J, with 10 bases in between. The CDR3 DNA reads TGTGCCAGTCGACAGGTTACAACTAATGAAAAACTGTTTTTT. It specifies CASRQVTTNEKLFF.

The gene calls are TRBV27 and TRBJ1-1, with D maybe TRBD1 (6 bases). The length of the CDR3 is 13 residues. CDR1 and CDR2 from the germline V gene are MNHEY and SMNVEV (reference sequence). The V end was cut by 5 bases, the J end by 0 bases, with 7 bases between. The CDR3 DNA is TGTGCCAGCAGTAGGGGGGTGAACACTGAAGCTTTCTTT. Its protein is CASSRGVNTEAFF.

The sample holds a few counts of this clone. The chain has TRBV9 and TRBJ1-1; D is unclear. CDR1 and CDR2 from the germline V gene are SGDLS and YYNGEE. The CDR3 is 12 amino acids. Between the trimmed V and J ends, which lost 7 bases and 0 bases, there was a span of 7 bases. The CDR3 nucleotides read TGTGCCAGCCGCGGATTGAACACTGAAGCTTTCTTT. Protein sequence: CASRGLNTEAFF.

The chain joins TRBV9 to TRBJ2-1, with no clear D. Germline CDR1 SGDLS, CDR2 YYNGEE. The CDR3 has 16 residues. The V end was cut by 0 bases, the J end by 2 bases, with 12 bases between. Here the CDR3 DNA reads TGTGCCAGCAGCGTAGTTGGGTTAGAGACCTACAATGAGCAGTTCTTC. Its protein is CASSVVGLETYNEQFF.

V is TRBV9 and J is TRBJ2-3; 10 positions agree with TRBD2. The V gene end was trimmed by 3 bases and the J gene end by 5 bases; junction bases not matched to a gene: 12. Germline values: CDR1 SGDLS, CDR2 YYNGEE. This CDR3 has 17 residues. This chain's CDR3 is CASSGSSLAGVRDTQYF. Here the CDR3 DNA reads TGTGCCAGCAGCGGATCCTCTCTAGCGGGAGTAAGAGATACGCAGTATTTT.

This chain links TRBV4-3 with TRBJ2-1, with 7 positions matching TRBD2. This CDR3 has 15 amino acids. V lost 5 bases and J lost 7; bases outside the gene matches: 11. CDR1 is LGHNA, CDR2 YSLEER, per germline. CDR3 in DNA: TGCGCCAGCAGCAAAGGGGCGGGAGATAGGAATGAGCAGTTCTTC. This encodes CASSKGAGDRNEQFF.

In its sample, this clone was seen once. The chain links TRBV6-5 to TRBJ2-1, with D hard to call. The CDR3 extends over 12 amino acids. The V end lost 10 bases, the J end lost 10 bases, and 17 bases lay between the germline ends. The germline gives CDR1 MNHEY, CDR2 SVGAGI. The CDR3 reads CATARAPWEQFF. CDR3 sequence (DNA): TGTGCCACCGCCCGGGCCCCGTGGGAGCAGTTCTTC.

CDR3 protein: CASSLAGNYNEQFF. The CDR3 coding sequence is TGTGCCAGCAGCTTAGCGGGGAATTACAATGAGCAGTTCTTC. This chain joins TRBV7-9 and TRBJ2-1; no reliable D call. V was trimmed by 0 bases and J by 4 bases, leaving 7 bases between them. Germline-derived CDR1 and CDR2 are SEHNR and FQNEAQ (reference sequence). The CDR3 sequence is 14 residues long.

This chain uses TRBV11-2 with TRBJ1-1; D possibly corresponds to TRBD1 (6 bases). This CDR3 is 14 amino acids long. Germline V lookup: CDR1 SGHAT, CDR2 FQNNGV. V was shortened by 7 bases and J by 5 bases, with 17 bases between the two germline ends. The DNA of the CDR3 is TGTGCCAGCATCCAAGTAGGGGGGATTACTGAAGCTTTCTTT. It codes for CASIQVGGITEAFF.

The chain combines TRBV7-2 with TRBJ2-6; tentatively, D is TRBD2 (6 bases). V was shortened by 3 bases and J by 2 bases, with 20 bases between the two germline ends. CDR1 SGHTA and CDR2 FQGNSA come from the germline V gene. The CDR3 consists of 19 residues. The CDR3 region has the DNA TGTGCCAGCAGCTTGTCCGCCCGGGGGATCAGGGCTGGGGCCAACGTCCTGACTTTC. Translating gives CASSLSARGIRAGANVLTF.

The V call is TRBV6-5, the J call TRBJ2-7, with no clear D. V dropped 2 bases and J dropped 1 base, with 6 bases sitting between them. Germline assignment: CDR1 MNHEY and CDR2 SVGAGI. The CDR3 is 13 amino acids. In nucleotides, the CDR3 is TGTGCCAGCAGTTACGAGTCTTCCTACGAGCAGTACTTC. As protein: CASSYESSYEQYF.

The chain is built from TRBV4-3 and TRBJ2-4; 7 bases align to TRBD1. After removal of 6 bases from V and 1 base from J, the junction contained 6 bases not matched to a gene. CDR3 size: 15 residues. From germline, CDR1 is LGHNA and CDR2 YSLEER. The CDR3 region is CASSRTGDAKNIQYF. CDR3 coding DNA: TGCGCCAGCAGTCGAACAGGGGATGCCAAAAACATTCAGTACTTC.